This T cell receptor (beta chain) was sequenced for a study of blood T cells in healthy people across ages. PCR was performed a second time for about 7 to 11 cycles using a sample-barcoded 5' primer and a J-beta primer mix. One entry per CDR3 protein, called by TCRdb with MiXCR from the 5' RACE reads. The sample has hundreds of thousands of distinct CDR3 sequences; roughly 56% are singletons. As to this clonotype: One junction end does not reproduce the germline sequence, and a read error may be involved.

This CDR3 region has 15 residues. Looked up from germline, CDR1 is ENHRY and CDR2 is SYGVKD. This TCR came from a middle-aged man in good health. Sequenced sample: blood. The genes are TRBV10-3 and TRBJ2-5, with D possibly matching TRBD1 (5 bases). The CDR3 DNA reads TGTGCCATCAGTGCTACCCAAACAGGTTACAAGACGCAGTACTTC. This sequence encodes CAISATQTGYKTQYF.